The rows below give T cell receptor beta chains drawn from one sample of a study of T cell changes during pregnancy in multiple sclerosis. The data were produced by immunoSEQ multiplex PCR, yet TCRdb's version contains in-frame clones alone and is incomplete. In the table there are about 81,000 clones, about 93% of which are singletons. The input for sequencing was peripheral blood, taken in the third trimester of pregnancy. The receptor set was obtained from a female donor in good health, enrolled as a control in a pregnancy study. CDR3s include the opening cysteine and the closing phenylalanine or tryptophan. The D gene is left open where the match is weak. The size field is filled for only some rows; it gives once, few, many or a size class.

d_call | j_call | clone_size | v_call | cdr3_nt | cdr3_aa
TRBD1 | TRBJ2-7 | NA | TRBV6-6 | TGTGCCAGCAGTTATTGGACAGGCTATTCCTACGAGCAGTACTTC | CASSYWTGYSYEQYF
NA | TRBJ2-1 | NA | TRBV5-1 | TGCGCCAGCAGCTTGGTACAGGGTTACAATGAGCAGTTCTTC | CASSLVQGYNEQFF
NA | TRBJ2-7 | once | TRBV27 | TGTGCCAGCAGTTCCCCCCTAGCAACCTCCTACGAGCAGTACTTC | CASSSPLATSYEQYF
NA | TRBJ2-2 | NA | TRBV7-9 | TGTGCCAGCAGCTTGACGACAGGATCGAACACCGGGGAGCTGTTTTTT | CASSLTTGSNTGELFF
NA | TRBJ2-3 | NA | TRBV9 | TGTGCCAGCAGCGTACAATCAGGGGGGGATACGCAGTATTTT | CASSVQSGGDTQYF
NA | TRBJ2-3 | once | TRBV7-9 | TGTGCCAGCAGCCCAAGAGGGACAGATACGCAGTATTTT | CASSPRGTDTQYF
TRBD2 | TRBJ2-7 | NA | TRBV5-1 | TGCGCCAGCCAAACAGGGGCACTAGCGGGAGTCGAGCAGTACTTC | CASQTGALAGVEQYF
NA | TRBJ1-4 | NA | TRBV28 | TGTGCCAGCAGTTTGGGGGGATGGGAAAAACTGTTTTTT | CASSLGGWEKLFF
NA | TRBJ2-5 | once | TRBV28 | TGTGCCAGCAGTCGTGGGGGGGCTGAGGGAGAGACCCAGTACTTC | CASSRGGAEGETQYF
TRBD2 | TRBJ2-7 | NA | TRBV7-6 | TGTGCCAGCAGCTTAGCGGACGGGGGGGGCTACGAGCAGTACTTC | CASSLADGGGYEQYF
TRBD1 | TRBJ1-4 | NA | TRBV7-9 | TGTGCCAACCGACAGGGTTTAGGTGAAAAACTGTTTTTT | CANRQGLGEKLFF
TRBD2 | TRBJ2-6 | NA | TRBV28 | TGTGCCAGCAGTTTACCGGGCGGGGGTTACGGGGCCAACGTCCTGACTTTC | CASSLPGGGYGANVLTF
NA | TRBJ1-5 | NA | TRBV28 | TGTGCCAGCATTTCAGGGCCCCTAAGCAATCAGCCCCAGCATTTT | CASISGPLSNQPQHF
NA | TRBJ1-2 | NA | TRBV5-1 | TGCGCCAGCAGCTTGGACGGATCGACGGGCTATGGCTACACCTTC | CASSLDGSTGYGYTF
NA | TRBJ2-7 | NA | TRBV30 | TGTGCCTGGAGTGTACTCGGTCTACCAAGCTCCTACGAGCAGTACTTC | CAWSVLGLPSSYEQYF
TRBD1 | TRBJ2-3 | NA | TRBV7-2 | TGTGCCAGCAGCTTAGGACAAAGAGGACAGGTGATTAGCACAGATACGCAGTATTTT | CASSLGQRGQVISTDTQYF
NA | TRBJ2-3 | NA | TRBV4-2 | TGTGCCAGCAGCCAAGAGGCGGCTAGCGGCACAGATACGCAGTATTTT | CASSQEAASGTDTQYF
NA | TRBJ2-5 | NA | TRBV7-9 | TGTGCCAGCAGCCGCGGACAGACCGAGACCCAGTACTTC | CASSRGQTETQYF